This T cell receptor (beta chain) was identified during a study of blood T cell repertoires in COVID-19. Turning to the study itself: In each case, the material was cDNA or gDNA derived from T cells, B-cell-depleted T cells, or PBMCs.

Donors were grouped by their self-reported clinical history. Germline V gene data show CDR1 as SGHTA and CDR2 as FQGNSA. Trimming took off 4 bases at V and 3 bases at J, with 15 bases between the two ends. This CDR3 has 16 residues. Repertoires were generated with immunoSEQ multiplex PCR, while TCRdb's copy carries only in-frame clones and drops some. The repertoire holds over 300,000 clones, with 70% to 90% as singletons. The clonotype comes from a woman aged 40 to 50 who had recovered from COVID-19. Sequencing input: PBMCs or T cells enriched from blood (not recorded which). This chain connects TRBV7-2 to TRBJ1-4; maybe TRBD1 (5 bases). CDR3 in amino acids: CASSSGQVVSNEKLFF. CDR3 coding DNA: TGTGCCAGCAGCTCAGGACAAGTTGTGTCTAATGAAAAACTGTTTTTT. Complete variable domain (other parts from reference TRBV7-2 and TRBJ1-4): GAGVSQSPSNKVTEKGKDVELRCDPISGHTALYWYRQSLGQGLEFLIYFQGNSAPDKSGLPSDRFSAERTGGSVSTLTIQRTQQEDSAVYLCASSSGQVVSNEKLFFGSGTQLSVL.